This T cell receptor (beta chain) was captured in a study of T cells in Graves' hyperthyroidism and ophthalmopathy. The study's findings and limits: Through a model of 13 V-J features, ophthalmopathy was separated from stable hyperthyroidism. Among thyroid clonotypes expanded above 0.001, most also appeared in blood.

Authors of the study amplified TCR beta CDR3 regions from RNA transcripts. The TCR CDR3 was amplified in a first-round RT-PCR using the HTBI primer set. In TCRdb, the multiplex PCR reads were re-called with MiXCR into one record per CDR3 protein. The table includes some 570,000 distinct CDR3 sequences, about 14% detected once. This clonotype was detected many times. Its specificity is unknown. For ophthalmopathy patients, the Clinical Activity Score was at least 3 and the NOSPECS grade at least 4; duration was under 3 months. Fresh peripheral blood, more than 8 ml of it, supplied the PBMCs. V trimming: 3 bases; J trimming: 0 bases; junction bases outside the gene matches: 20. Germline V CDR1 and CDR2: DFQATT, SNEGSKA (reference sequence). The CDR3 covers 19 residues.

This TCR came from a young woman with Graves' ophthalmopathy. Sequencing was carried out using blood. V gene TRBV20-1 combines with J gene TRBJ2-7, with 7 bases aligning to TRBD2. The CDR3 sequence is CSARSPEAHLAASSYEQYF. The DNA for the CDR3 is TGCAGTGCTAGGAGCCCGGAGGCTCACCTAGCGGCAAGCTCCTACGAGCAGTACTTC.